This T cell receptor beta chain was recorded in a study of PD-1 blockade in classical Hodgkin lymphoma. With no exception, relapse followed autologous stem cell transplantation in all patients, and brentuximab vedotin exposure varied. Assay: immunoSEQ multiplex PCR; the TCRdb copy retains only in-frame clones and omits some. This table has 95,000 to 100,000 clones, around 89% appearing once. CDR1 SGHAT and CDR2 FQNNGV come from the germline V gene. Trimming cost V 0 bases and J 5 bases; bases outside gene matches: 8. The CDR3 is 16 residues long. Source: peripheral blood mononuclear cells (PBMCs), taken before the second cycle of nivolumab. V is TRBV11-2 and J is TRBJ2-7, with 9 bases aligning to TRBD1. The TCR originated in a human donor with classical Hodgkin lymphoma. CDR3 bases: TGTGCCAGCAGCTTAGAGCCTGGGACAGGGACGCACGAGCAGTACTTC. It codes for CASSLEPGTGTHEQYF.